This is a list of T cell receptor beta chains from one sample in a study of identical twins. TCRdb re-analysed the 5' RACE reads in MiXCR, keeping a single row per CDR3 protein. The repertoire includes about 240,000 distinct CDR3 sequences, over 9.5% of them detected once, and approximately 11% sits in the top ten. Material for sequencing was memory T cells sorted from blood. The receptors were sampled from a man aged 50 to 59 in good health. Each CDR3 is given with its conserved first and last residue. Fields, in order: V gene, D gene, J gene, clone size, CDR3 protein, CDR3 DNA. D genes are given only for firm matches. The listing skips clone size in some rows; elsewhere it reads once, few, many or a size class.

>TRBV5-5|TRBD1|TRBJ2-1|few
CASSLEGASYNEQFF
TGTGCCAGCAGCTTGGAGGGGGCCTCCTACAATGAGCAGTTCTTC
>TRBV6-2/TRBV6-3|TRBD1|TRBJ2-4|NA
CASSGHGTGKNIQYF
TGTGCCAGCAGCGGACACGGGACAGGCAAAAACATTCAGTACTTC
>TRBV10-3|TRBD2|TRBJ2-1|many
CAISQGLAGGTNNEQFF
TGTGCCATCAGCCAGGGACTAGCGGGGGGAACCAACAATGAGCAGTTCTTC
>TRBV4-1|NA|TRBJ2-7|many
CASSQGQAQYF
TGCGCCAGCAGCCAAGGTCAGGCTCAGTACTTC
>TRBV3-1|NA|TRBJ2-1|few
CASTGTTVQFF
TGTGCCAGCACCGGGACCACGGTGCAGTTCTTC
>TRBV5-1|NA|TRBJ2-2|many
CASSQTGQSPGELFF
TGCGCCAGCAGCCAAACCGGACAAAGTCCCGGGGAGCTGTTTTTT
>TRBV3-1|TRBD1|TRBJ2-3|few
CASSPHLTGGTDTQYF
TGTGCCAGCAGCCCCCATCTGACAGGGGGCACAGATACGCAGTATTTT
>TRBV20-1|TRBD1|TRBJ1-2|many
CSARPGQIYYGYTF
TGCAGTGCTAGGCCGGGACAGATATACTATGGCTACACCTTC
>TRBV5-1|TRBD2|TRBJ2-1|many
CASSLEGLGDEQFF
TGCGCCAGCAGTTTGGAGGGACTAGGGGATGAGCAGTTCTTC
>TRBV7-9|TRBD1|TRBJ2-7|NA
CASSQGQNHYEQYF
TGTGCCAGCAGCCAGGGACAGAACCACTACGAGCAGTACTTC
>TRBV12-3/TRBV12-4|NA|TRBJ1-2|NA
CASSLSSVPYGYTF
TGTGCCAGCAGTTTAAGCTCCGTGCCTTATGGCTACACCTTC
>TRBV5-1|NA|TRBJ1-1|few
CASSLLGARGNTEAFF
TGCGCCAGCAGCTTGTTGGGGGCCCGAGGGAACACTGAAGCTTTCTTT
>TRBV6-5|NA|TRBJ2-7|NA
CASSYSRDNRLGQYF
TGTGCCAGCAGTTACTCGCGAGACAACCGCTTGGGGCAGTACTTC
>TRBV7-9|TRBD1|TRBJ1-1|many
CASSLETGFTEAFF
TGTGCCAGCAGCTTAGAGACAGGGTTCACTGAAGCTTTCTTT
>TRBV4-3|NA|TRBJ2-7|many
CASSQTRGNYEQYF
TGCGCCAGCAGCCAGACGCGGGGCAACTACGAGCAGTACTTC
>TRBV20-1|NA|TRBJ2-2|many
CSATRDNTGELFF
TGCAGTGCCACCAGGGACAACACCGGGGAGCTGTTTTTT
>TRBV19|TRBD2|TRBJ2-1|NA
CASSITPGLGLNEQFF
TGTGCCAGTAGTATTACACCGGGACTAGGACTCAATGAGCAGTTCTTC
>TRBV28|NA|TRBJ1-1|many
CASSPVSGRTEAFF
TGTGCCAGCAGCCCGGTATCAGGGAGAACTGAAGCTTTCTTT
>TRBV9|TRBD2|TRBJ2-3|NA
CASSGPLAGGADTQYF
TGTGCCAGCAGCGGACCACTAGCGGGGGGTGCAGATACGCAGTATTTT